These 28 T cell receptor beta chains were all obtained from the same sample, sequenced in a study of Graves' ophthalmopathy and Graves' hyperthyroidism. CDR3 regions of TCR beta were amplified from RNA transcripts. An opening RT-PCR round employed HTBI primers and preceded a second-round multiplex PCR. TCRdb called the multiplex PCR reads again in MiXCR, with one record for every CDR3 protein. The data show hundreds of thousands of distinct CDR3 sequences, with 20% to 25% seen just once and more than 5.5% held by the top ten. Input material: peripheral blood. These receptors originate from a woman younger than 35 with stable Graves' hyperthyroidism. Some clones in this sample may be carry-over from other donors' samples.

In nucleotides, the CDR3 is TGCAGTGCTAGGGGTGGGTTTTCTGAAGCTTTCTTT. Its translation: CSARGGFSEAFF. This chain uses TRBV20-1 with TRBJ1-1; D remains ambiguous. From germline, CDR1 is DFQATT and CDR2 SNEGSKA (reference sequence). V shed 3 bases and J shed 6 bases, with 11 bases lying between them. This CDR3 spans 12 amino acids.

This clonotype was found many times. This chain connects TRBV29-1 to TRBJ1-3, with no clear D. CDR1 is SQVTM, CDR2 ANQGSEA, per germline. Trimming took off 0 bases at V and 0 bases at J, with 6 bases between the two ends. The CDR3 loop spans 14 amino acids. The CDR3: CSVEDPTSGNTIYF. The CDR3 DNA follows: TGCAGCGTTGAAGACCCCACCTCTGGAAACACCATATATTTT.

This clonotype was seen many times. This sequence joins TRBV6-1 and TRBJ2-7; tentatively, D is TRBD1 (7 bases). Trimming left V 6 bases short and J 5 bases short, with 17 bases between. The CDR3 consists of 14 residues. Germline CDR1 MNHNS, CDR2 SASEGT. The chain's CDR3 is CASRAGQRRNEQYF. The CDR3 coding sequence is TGTGCCAGCAGGGCGGGACAGCGAAGGAACGAGCAGTACTTC.

This clonotype was picked up a small number of times. The chain carries TRBV29-1 and TRBJ1-2; D gene uncertain. Germline V CDR1 and CDR2: SQVTM, ANQGSEA. V shed 0 bases and J shed 4 bases, with 12 bases lying between them. CDR3 size: 14 residues. CDR3 sequence (DNA): TGCAGCGTTGAAGATGCCGGGTATGGCTATGGCTACACCTTC. Its protein product is CSVEDAGYGYGYTF.

This clonotype has just a few counts. The chain joins TRBV12-3 or TRBV12-4 to TRBJ2-6, with 7 nucleotides matching TRBD1. V lost 3 bases, J lost 1 base, and 6 bases stayed unmatched. This CDR3 has 17 residues. DNA for the CDR3: TGTGCCAGCAGTTTCTGGCAGGGGGATTCTGGGGCCAACGTCCTGACTTTC. Its translation: CASSFWQGDSGANVLTF.

On this clonotype itself: A junction end diverges from the germline sequence, so it may reflect a read error. This chain joins TRBV30 and TRBJ1-5; D is uncertain. This CDR3 has 13 residues. From germline, CDR1 is GTSNPN and CDR2 SVGIG (reference sequence). The CDR3 sequence is CAWSRASDQPQHF. The CDR3 bases are TGTGCCTGGAGTAGGGCTAGCGATCAGCCCCAGCATTTT. Drawing the rest from reference TRBV30 and TRBJ1-5, the complete variable domain is SQTIHQWPATLVQPVGSPLSLECTVEGTSNPNLYWYRQAAGRGLQLLFYSVGIGQISSEVPQNLSASRPQDRQFILSSKKLLLSDSGFYLCAWSRASDQPQHFGDGTRLSIL.

This clonotype was detected ten times or more. The chain couples TRBV7-2 to TRBJ2-2; D perhaps matches TRBD2 (5 bases). V lost 5 bases and J 7 bases, leaving 11 bases between the germline ends. CDR3 size: 13 residues. Germline V gene lookup returns CDR1 SGHTA and CDR2 FQGNSA. CDR3 nucleotides: TGTGCCAGCAGCCCGGAGGCGTTCGGGGAGCTGTTTTTT. The encoded protein is CASSPEAFGELFF.

In this sample, this clonotype turned up a few times. The chain combines TRBV3-1 with TRBJ1-1; no clear D. Trimming removed 3 bases from V and 8 bases from J, with 13 bases in between. Germline V gene lookup returns CDR1 LGHDT and CDR2 YNNKEL (reference sequence). CDR3 length: 13 amino acids. For the CDR3, the DNA is TGTGCCAGCAGCCAGTATCCGGGATTAGAAGCTTTCTTT. Its translation: CASSQYPGLEAFF.

This clonotype was seen only a few times. This chain uses TRBV6-1 with TRBJ1-5; D may be TRBD1 (6 bases). V was clipped by 6 bases and J by 4 bases, with 16 bases between them. The CDR3 runs 15 residues. CDR1 and CDR2 (germline): MNHNS, SASEGT. The CDR3, as DNA: TGTGCCAGCAGCCCCTCCGGGACACCGAATCAGCCCCAGCATTTT. Residues: CASSPSGTPNQPQHF.

This clonotype was found many times. The chain carries TRBV20-1 and TRBJ2-7; TRBD1 agrees at 8 bases. The CDR3 loop spans 14 amino acids. The germline CDR1 and CDR2 sequences are DFQATT and SNEGSKA (reference sequence). Trimming cost V 4 bases and J 3 bases; bases outside gene matches: 8. CDR3 sequence (DNA): TGCAGTGCTACCCGACAGGGGTTGTTCTACGAGCAGTACTTC. The encoded protein is CSATRQGLFYEQYF.

This clonotype has at least ten counts. J is TRBJ1-1 and V is TRBV12-3 or TRBV12-4, with a weak D call TRBD1 (5 bases). The CDR3 is 16 residues long. The V end lost 3 bases, the J end lost 1 base, and 15 bases lay between the germline ends. This CDR3 reads CASSLVGQGRNTEAFF. CDR3 in DNA: TGTGCCAGCAGTTTGGTAGGGCAGGGTCGGAACACTGAAGCTTTCTTT.

The rearrangement uses TRBV4-3 and TRBJ1-2, with 8 positions matching TRBD1. This CDR3 region has 15 residues. The J segment lost 3 bases and the V segment lost 4 bases, leaving 7 bases of the junction unmatched. From germline, CDR1 is LGHNA and CDR2 YSLEER. The CDR3: CASSPETGADYGYTF. The CDR3 DNA sequence: TGCGCCAGCAGCCCCGAGACAGGGGCCGACTATGGCTACACCTTC.

The table lists this clonotype with many counts. The rearrangement joins TRBV28 to TRBJ1-1; D is unclear. The V end was cut by 5 bases, the J end by 5 bases, with 9 bases between. The CDR3 length is 12 residues. Germline loops: CDR1 MDHEN, CDR2 SYDVKM. CDR3 residues: CASSRRRTEAFF. CDR3 nucleotide sequence: TGTGCCAGCAGTCGCAGACGGACTGAAGCTTTCTTT.

This sequence joins TRBV29-1 and TRBJ1-5; possible D gene TRBD1, 6 bases. The V and J ends lost 5 bases and 3 bases respectively, with 11 bases between them. This CDR3 has 13 amino acids. Germline CDR1 SQVTM, CDR2 ANQGSEA. CDR3 DNA sequence: TGCAGCGTTCAGGGGAGCGCCAATCAGCCCCAGCATTTT. The encoded protein is CSVQGSANQPQHF.

This clonotype was counted between two and nine times. The J gene is TRBJ2-7, the V gene TRBV28; no reliable D call. Germline V lookup: CDR1 MDHEN, CDR2 SYDVKM. This CDR3 contains 15 residues. Between the trimmed V and J ends, which lost 7 bases and 7 bases, there was a span of 23 bases. The CDR3 nucleotides are TGTGCCAGCATCACCGCCGGGCGGACCCCTAATGAGCAGTACTTC. Amino acids: CASITAGRTPNEQYF.

This clonotype was found a few times. This chain links TRBV11-1 with TRBJ2-2, with TRBD1 matching 9 bases. V lost 3 bases to trimming and J lost 6 bases; unmatched junction nucleotides: 8. The length of the CDR3 is 16 residues. In germline, CDR1 is SGHAT, CDR2 FQDESV (reference sequence). DNA for the CDR3: TGTGCCAGCAGCTTTACCGGGACAGGGATCGCCGGGGAGCTGTTTTTT. Protein product: CASSFTGTGIAGELFF.

This clonotype was seen at least ten times. CDR3 sequence reads: CATLGAGTNTGELFF. The CDR3 DNA is TGTGCCACCCTTGGGGCGGGAACGAACACCGGGGAGCTGTTTTTT. The V gene is TRBV10-3, the J gene TRBJ2-2, with D possibly TRBD2 on 6 matching bases. This CDR3 spans 15 amino acids. Deletions cut 10 bases from V and 0 bases from J, with 15 bases between. CDR1 is ENHRY and CDR2 is SYGVKD in the germline V gene.

This clonotype has at least ten counts. The chain couples TRBV13 to TRBJ1-1; D might be TRBD1 (5 bases). From germline, CDR1 is PRHDT and CDR2 FYEKMQ (reference sequence). The ends were cut back, 1 base at V and 7 bases at J, with 10 bases in the middle. The CDR3 runs to 13 residues. The CDR3 DNA reads TGTGCCAGCAGCTTAGCTGAGGGACGTGAAGCTTTCTTT. This sequence encodes CASSLAEGREAFF. The full variable domain, rest sourced from reference TRBV13 and TRBJ1-1, is AAGVIQSPRHLIKEKRETATLKCYPIPRHDTVYWYQQGPGQDPQFLISFYEKMQSDKGSIPDRFSAQQFSDYHSELNMSSLELGDSALYFCASSLAEGREAFFGQGTRLTVV.

The chain has TRBV20-1 and TRBJ2-7; TRBD2 matches 8 bases. V lost 6 bases and J lost 3; bases outside the gene matches: 7. Germline V gives CDR1 DFQATT, CDR2 SNEGSKA (reference sequence). CDR3 size: 13 residues. The CDR3 DNA reads TGCAGTGCCCCTTTTCGGGGGGGCTACGAGCAGTACTTC. It translates to CSAPFRGGYEQYF.

As regards this clonotype: An end of the junction differs from the germline gene, which may be a read error. The gene calls are TRBV5-6 and TRBJ1-5; tentatively, D is TRBD1 (5 bases). CDR1 SGHDT and CDR2 YYEEEE come from the germline V gene. This CDR3 has 16 amino acids. The CDR3 bases are TGTGCCAGCAGCTTTTATCTCCAGGGACGGGATCAGCCCCAGCAGTTT. Its translation is CASSFYLQGRDQPQQF.

This clonotype was counted at least ten times. CDR3 protein: CASSLRAGSNTEAFF. The CDR3 nucleotides read TGTGCCAGCAGCTTAAGGGCAGGCTCGAACACTGAAGCTTTCTTT. The chain employs TRBV7-9 and TRBJ1-1; unclear D gene. V lost 2 bases, J lost 1 base, and 11 bases lay in between. The CDR3 consists of 15 residues. Germline CDR1 is SEHNR and CDR2 is FQNEAQ (reference sequence).

The chain joins TRBV20-1 to TRBJ1-3, with 7 bases identical to TRBD1. The germline V gene has CDR1 DFQATT and CDR2 SNEGSKA (reference sequence). With 5 bases clipped from V and 0 bases from J, the junction kept 7 bases outside the gene matches. CDR3 size: 15 residues. The CDR3 DNA follows: TGCAGTGCTGGGATGACAGGGCCCTCTGGAAACACCATATATTTT. It codes for CSAGMTGPSGNTIYF.

In this sample, this clonotype turned up many times. The rearrangement joins TRBV9 to TRBJ1-1; maybe TRBD1 (5 bases). The CDR3 covers 13 residues. Trimming pared 0 bases from V and 6 bases from J, leaving 9 bases between. Germline CDR1 SGDLS, CDR2 YYNGEE. The CDR3 bases are TGTGCCAGCAGCGTAGTGGCAGGGTCTGAAGCTTTCTTT. It is translated as CASSVVAGSEAFF.

The table lists this clonotype with many counts. The chain uses TRBV6-1 and TRBJ2-5, with 8 positions matching TRBD1. The ends lost 7 bases at V and 7 bases at J; junction bases unmatched: 8. The CDR3 has 13 residues. CDR1 and CDR2 (germline): MNHNS, SASEGT. CDR3 nucleotide sequence: TGTGCCAGCAAGAGAGGACAGGGAGGGACCCAGTACTTC. Translation: CASKRGQGGTQYF.

The chain combines TRBV12-3 or TRBV12-4 with TRBJ1-5; 7 nucleotides align to TRBD1. The V segment lost 3 bases and the J segment 0 bases; nucleotides outside the gene matches: 5. This CDR3 is 16 amino acids long. CDR3 sequence reads: CASSFAGGNSNQPQHF. CDR3 DNA sequence: TGTGCCAGCAGTTTTGCAGGGGGAAATAGCAATCAGCCCCAGCATTTT.

The table lists this clonotype with a few counts. The chain's CDR3 is CASSRATGPNTEAFF. DNA for the CDR3: TGTGCCAGCAGCAGAGCCACAGGACCGAACACTGAAGCTTTCTTT. The J gene is TRBJ1-1, the V gene TRBV11-2; possibly TRBD1 for D (5 bases). The germline V gene encodes CDR1 SGHAT and CDR2 FQNNGV. The V end lost 5 bases, the J end lost 1 base, and 14 bases lay between the germline ends. This CDR3 region has 15 residues.

This clonotype was counted at least ten times. The chain joins TRBV7-2 to TRBJ2-5; D gene ambiguous. This CDR3 has 15 amino acids. V was cut by 4 bases and J by 1 base, with 13 bases left in between. Germline CDR1 and CDR2: SGHTA and FQGNSA. CDR3 bases: TGTGCCAGCAGCTCCCGTCGTCCATCCCAAGAGACCCAGTACTTC. It encodes CASSSRRPSQETQYF.

The chain is built from TRBV12-3 or TRBV12-4 and TRBJ1-2; D remains unclear. This CDR3 is 14 amino acids long. Trimming took 3 bases from V and 10 from J, leaving 18 bases between them. The CDR3 loop is CASSFLDRRADYTF. The CDR3 nucleotides read TGTGCCAGCAGTTTTCTGGACCGTAGGGCTGACTACACCTTC.